This is a list of T cell receptor beta chains from one sample in a study of T cell responses to AZD1222 COVID-19 vaccine. Produced via immunoSEQ multiplex PCR; TCRdb's table is partial and in-frame only. The repertoire consists of under 200,000 clones, with 90% to 95% occurring once and the leading ten covering roughly a tenth. Sequenced material: peripheral blood, taken on day 0 of AZD1222 vaccination. All receptors derive from an adult in good health. Both conserved end residues are part of each CDR3. D genes are given only for firm matches. Clone size is stated in some rows and not others, as once, few, many or a class when expanded.

d_gene | j_gene | v_gene | abundance | CDR3aa | CDR3nt
NA | TRBJ1-2 | TRBV10-3 | NA | CAIGREDYGYTF | TGTGCCATCGGCAGGGAGGACTATGGCTACACCTTC
NA | TRBJ1-2 | TRBV5-6 | NA | CASSLAVGPRYGYTF | TGTGCCAGCAGCTTGGCGGTGGGGCCCCGCTATGGCTACACCTTC
TRBD2 | TRBJ2-2 | TRBV19 | NA | CASSIDRGLANTGELFF | TGTGCCAGTAGTATAGATAGGGGACTAGCGAACACCGGGGAGCTGTTTTTT
NA | TRBJ2-3 | TRBV2 | NA | CASNELGTTDTQYF | TGTGCCAGCAACGAACTAGGAACCACAGATACGCAGTATTTT
TRBD1 | TRBJ1-1 | TRBV19 | once | CASSIQGARNTEAFF | TGTGCCAGTAGTATCCAGGGGGCGCGGAACACTGAAGCTTTCTTT
NA | TRBJ2-1 | TRBV13 | NA | CASSPPDRNEQFF | TGTGCCAGCAGCCCCCCCGACAGAAATGAGCAGTTCTTC
TRBD2 | TRBJ2-5 | TRBV2 | NA | CASIETSGSETQYF | TGTGCCAGCATCGAGACTAGCGGGAGTGAGACCCAGTACTTC
NA | TRBJ1-2 | TRBV6-8 | NA | CPSSEVGTGGVGYTF | TGTCCCAGCAGTGAAGTGGGGACTGGGGGGGTTGGCTACACCTTC
NA | TRBJ1-1 | TRBV7-8 | NA | CASSLTGSNTEAFF | TGTGCCAGCAGCCTTACAGGGTCGAACACTGAAGCTTTCTTT
TRBD2 | TRBJ2-7 | TRBV9 | once | CASNSGSAYEQYF | TGTGCCAGCAATAGCGGGAGTGCGTACGAGCAGTACTTC
TRBD1 | TRBJ2-5 | TRBV15 | NA | CATSRGTGVGETQYF | TGTGCCACCAGCAGGGGGACAGGGGTAGGAGAGACCCAGTACTTC
TRBD2 | TRBJ2-2 | TRBV9 | NA | CASSVEISGITGELFF | TGTGCCAGCAGCGTAGAGATTAGCGGGATCACCGGGGAGCTGTTTTTT
NA | TRBJ2-1 | TRBV6-4 | NA | CASSDRGYNEQFF | TGTGCCAGCAGTGACAGGGGGTACAATGAGCAGTTCTTC
TRBD1 | TRBJ1-1 | TRBV25-1 | NA | CASTRDRVNTEAFF | TGTGCCAGCACCAGAGACAGGGTGAACACTGAAGCTTTCTTT
NA | TRBJ1-1 | TRBV27 | NA | CASSLSWQSNTEAFF | TGTGCCAGCAGTTTATCGTGGCAGAGCAACACTGAAGCTTTCTTT
NA | TRBJ2-3 | TRBV5-1 | NA | CASSPSGIDTQYF | TGCGCCAGCAGCCCCTCGGGAATAGATACGCAGTATTTT